A selection of T cell receptor beta chains follows, all from one sample in a study of vaccination and CD4 T cells after COVID-19. Antigen specificity for these receptors is unknown. TCRdb recomputed calls from the PCR reads with MiXCR, one row per CDR3 protein. Here the sample spans under 7,000 distinct CDR3 sequences, under 35% being singletons. Specimen: CD4+ T cells from blood, cultured in vitro. The receptors stem from a human donor in good health. The CDR3 runs from the conserved cysteine through the conserved F or W. A D gene is named only where the DNA matches it firmly. Clone sizes are given selectively: once, few, many, or a class where the clone is expanded.

v_call	j_call	clone_size	d_call	cdr3_aa	cdr3_nt
TRBV10-3	TRBJ1-5	.	TRBD1	CAISDGQGGNQPQHF	TGTGCCATCAGTGATGGACAGGGCGGCAATCAGCCCCAGCATTTT
TRBV24-1	TRBJ1-5	.	.	CATSDFGLQHQPQHF	TGTGCCACCAGTGATTTCGGGTTACAACATCAGCCCCAGCATTTT
TRBV12-3/TRBV12-4	TRBJ1-1	.	TRBD1	CASNLQGGTEAFF	TGTGCCAGCAACCTACAGGGGGGTACTGAAGCTTTCTTT
TRBV20-1	TRBJ1-5	.	TRBD1	CSARGQGDSNQPQHF	TGCAGTGCTAGAGGGCAGGGGGATAGCAATCAGCCCCAGCATTTT
TRBV6-1	TRBJ1-1	.	TRBD1	CASSRTGAGDTEAFF	TGTGCCAGCAGTAGGACAGGGGCGGGGGACACTGAAGCTTTCTTT
TRBV20-1	TRBJ1-2	.	.	CSALHRPPDGYTF	TGCAGTGCCCTACACAGACCCCCGGATGGCTACACCTTC
TRBV4-2	TRBJ2-3	.	.	CASSPQGRGGTDTQYF	TGTGCCAGCAGCCCCCAGGGGAGAGGAGGCACAGATACGCAGTATTTT
TRBV28	TRBJ2-2	.	.	CASSLNDEQYFGPGTGELFF	.
TRBV6-1	TRBJ2-6	.	TRBD1	CASIRQGSFSGANVLTF	TGTGCCAGCATTCGACAGGGGTCCTTCTCTGGGGCCAACGTCCTGACTTTC
TRBV20-1	TRBJ1-5	medium-sized	TRBD1	CSAGTVNQPQHF	TGCAGTGCCGGGACAGTTAATCAGCCCCAGCATTTT
TRBV6-5	TRBJ1-2	.	.	CASSYRGHSGGYTF	TGTGCCAGCAGTTACCGGGGCCACTCAGGAGGCTACACCTTC
TRBV5-1	TRBJ2-2	.	.	CASSLGPSNTGELFF	TGCGCCAGCAGCTTGGGCCCGTCGAACACCGGGGAGCTGTTTTTT
TRBV23-1	TRBJ1-2	few	.	CASSQQAGYGYTF	TGCGCCAGCAGTCAACAGGCAGGCTATGGCTACACCTTC
TRBV6-1	TRBJ2-1	.	TRBD1	CASSTQPDRDEQFF	TGTGCCAGCAGCACACAACCAGACAGGGATGAGCAGTTCTTC
TRBV19	TRBJ1-1	.	.	CASSREALSTEAFF	TGTGCCAGTAGTAGGGAGGCTCTCTCCACTGAAGCTTTCTTT
TRBV5-4	TRBJ2-7	.	.	CASSLAYEQYF	TGTGCCAGCAGCCTCGCCTACGAGCAGTACTTC
TRBV15	TRBJ1-1	few	TRBD1	CATSRDLRGRAEAFF	TGTGCCACCAGCAGAGATCTGAGGGGGCGAGCTGAAGCTTTCTTT
TRBV19	TRBJ1-1	.	.	CASSNRAEAFF	TGTGCCAGTAGTAACAGGGCCGAAGCTTTCTTT
TRBV30	TRBJ2-1	.	.	CAWSVRLENYNEQFF	TGTGCCTGGAGTGTACGGCTAGAGAACTACAATGAGCAGTTCTTC
TRBV20-1	TRBJ2-5	.	TRBD2	CSASREGMETQYF	TGCAGTGCTAGTAGGGAGGGGATGGAGACCCAGTACTTC
TRBV20-1	TRBJ1-2	.	.	CSAREGARGYTF	TGCAGTGCTAGAGAGGGGGCGCGAGGCTACACCTTC
TRBV2	TRBJ2-2	hyperexpanded	TRBD1	CASSLGQGTGELFF	TGTGCCAGCAGTCTCGGACAGGGCACCGGGGAGCTGTTTTTT
TRBV19	TRBJ1-1	few	.	CATLEAFF	TGTGCCACCCTAGAAGCTTTCTTT
TRBV7-9	TRBJ1-3	few	.	CASSLAGPKGNTIYF	TGTGCCAGCAGCTTAGCAGGGCCGAAGGGGAACACCATATATTTT
TRBV6-1	TRBJ2-2	.	TRBD1	CASMNRGRGTGELFF	TGTGCCAGCATGAACAGGGGGCGCGGCACCGGGGAGCTGTTTTTT